Detailed here is one TCR beta chain. Only in-frame clones appear in the TCRdb table, and some are missing; sequencing was by immunoSEQ multiplex PCR. This table holds under 65,000 clones, roughly 92% found once. This record belongs to a study of T cell changes during pregnancy in multiple sclerosis. The receptor comes from a female donor with multiple sclerosis, enrolled in a pregnancy study. The sample in question was CD8+ T cells from peripheral blood mononuclear cells, obtained in the third trimester of pregnancy.

The CDR3: CASSFRTGNTEAFF. The CDR3 DNA reads as TGTGCCAGCAGCTTCCGGACAGGGAACACTGAAGCTTTCTTT. V and J are TRBV7-9 and TRBJ1-1; 7 bases map to TRBD1. Per germline, CDR1 SEHNR and CDR2 FQNEAQ (reference sequence). The CDR3 has 14 residues. The junction had 2 bases not matched to a gene; V was cut back by 3 bases and J by 1 base. Based on the CDR3 plus reference TRBV7-9 and TRBJ1-1, the full variable domain is DTGVSQNPRHKITKRGQNVTFRCDPISEHNRLYWYRQTLGQGPEFLTYFQNEAQLEKSRLLSDRFSAERPKGSFSTLEIQRTEQGDSAMYLCASSFRTGNTEAFFGQGTRLTVV.